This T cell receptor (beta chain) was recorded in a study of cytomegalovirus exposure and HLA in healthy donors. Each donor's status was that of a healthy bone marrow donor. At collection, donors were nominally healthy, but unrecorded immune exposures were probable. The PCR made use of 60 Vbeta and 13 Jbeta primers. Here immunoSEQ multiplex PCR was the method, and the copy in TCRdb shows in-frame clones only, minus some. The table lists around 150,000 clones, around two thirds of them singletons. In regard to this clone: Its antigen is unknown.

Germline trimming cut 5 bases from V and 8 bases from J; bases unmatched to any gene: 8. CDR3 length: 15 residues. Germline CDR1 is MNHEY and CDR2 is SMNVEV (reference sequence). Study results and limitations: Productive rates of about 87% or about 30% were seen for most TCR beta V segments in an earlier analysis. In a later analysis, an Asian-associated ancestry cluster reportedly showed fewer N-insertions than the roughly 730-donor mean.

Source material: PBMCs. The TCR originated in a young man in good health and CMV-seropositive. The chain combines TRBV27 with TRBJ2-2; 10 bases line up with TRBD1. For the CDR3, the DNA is TGTGCCAGCAGTGTTCCGGGACAGGGGACAGGGGAGCTGTTTTTT. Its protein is CASSVPGQGTGELFF.